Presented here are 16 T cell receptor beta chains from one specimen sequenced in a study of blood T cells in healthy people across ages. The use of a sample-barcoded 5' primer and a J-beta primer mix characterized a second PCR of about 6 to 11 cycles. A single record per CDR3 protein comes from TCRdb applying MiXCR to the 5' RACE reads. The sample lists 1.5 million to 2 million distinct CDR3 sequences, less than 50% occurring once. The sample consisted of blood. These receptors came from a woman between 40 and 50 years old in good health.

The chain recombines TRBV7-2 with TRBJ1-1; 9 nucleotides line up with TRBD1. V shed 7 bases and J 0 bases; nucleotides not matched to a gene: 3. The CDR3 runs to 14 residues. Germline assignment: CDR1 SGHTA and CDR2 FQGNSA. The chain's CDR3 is CASKTGGMNTEAFF. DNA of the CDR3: TGTGCCAGCAAAACAGGGGGCATGAACACTGAAGCTTTCTTT.

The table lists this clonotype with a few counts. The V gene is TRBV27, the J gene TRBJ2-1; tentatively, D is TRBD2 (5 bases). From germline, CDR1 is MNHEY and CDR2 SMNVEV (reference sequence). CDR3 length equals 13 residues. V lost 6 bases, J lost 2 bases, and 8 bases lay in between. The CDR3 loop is CASRTGTYNEQFF. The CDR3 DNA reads TGTGCCAGCAGAACGGGAACCTACAATGAGCAGTTCTTC.

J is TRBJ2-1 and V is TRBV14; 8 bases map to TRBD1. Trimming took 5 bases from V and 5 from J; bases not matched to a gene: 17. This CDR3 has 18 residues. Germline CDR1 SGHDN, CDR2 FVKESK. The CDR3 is CASSARYRGRSIDNEQFF. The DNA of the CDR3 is TGTGCCAGCAGCGCACGTTACAGGGGGAGGTCTATCGACAATGAGCAGTTCTTC. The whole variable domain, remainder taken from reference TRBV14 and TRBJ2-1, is EAGVTQFPSHSVIEKGQTVTLRCDPISGHDNLYWYRRVMGKEIKFLLHFVKESKQDESGMPNNRFLAERTGGTYSTLKVQPAELEDSGVYFCASSARYRGRSIDNEQFFGPGTRLTVL.

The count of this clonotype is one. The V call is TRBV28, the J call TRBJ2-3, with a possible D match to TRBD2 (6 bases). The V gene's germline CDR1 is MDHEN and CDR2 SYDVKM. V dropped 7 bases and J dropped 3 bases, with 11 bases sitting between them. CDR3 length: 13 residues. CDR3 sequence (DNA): TGTGCCAGCAAGTGGGGGGAGACAGATACGCAGTATTTT. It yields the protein CASKWGETDTQYF.

The CDR3 is CASSPVGGKLFF. In DNA form, the CDR3 reads TGTGCCAGCAGCCCCGTTGGGGGAAAACTGTTTTTT. The chain recombines TRBV12-3 or TRBV12-4 with TRBJ1-4; perhaps TRBD1 as D (5 bases). This CDR3 is 12 amino acids long. The V gene lost 6 bases and the J gene lost 10 bases, with 12 bases spanning the gap.

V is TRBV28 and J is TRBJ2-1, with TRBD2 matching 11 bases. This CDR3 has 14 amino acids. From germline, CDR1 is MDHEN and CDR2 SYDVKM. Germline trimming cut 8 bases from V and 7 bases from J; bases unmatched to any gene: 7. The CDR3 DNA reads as TGTGCCAGCGGAAATAGCGGGGGGGCGAATGAGCAGTTCTTC. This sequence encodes CASGNSGGANEQFF.

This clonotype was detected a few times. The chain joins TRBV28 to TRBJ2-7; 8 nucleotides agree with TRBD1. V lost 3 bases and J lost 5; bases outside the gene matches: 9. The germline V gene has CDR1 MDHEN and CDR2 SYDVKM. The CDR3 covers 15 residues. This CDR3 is CASSFERQGTDEQYF. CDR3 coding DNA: TGTGCCAGCAGTTTTGAACGACAGGGGACAGACGAGCAGTACTTC. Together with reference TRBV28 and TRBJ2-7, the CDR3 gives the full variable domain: DVKVTQSSRYLVKRTGEKVFLECVQDMDHENMFWYRQDPGLGLRLIYFSYDVKMKEKGDIPEGYSVSREKKERFSLILESASTNQTSMYLCASSFERQGTDEQYFGPGTRLTVT.

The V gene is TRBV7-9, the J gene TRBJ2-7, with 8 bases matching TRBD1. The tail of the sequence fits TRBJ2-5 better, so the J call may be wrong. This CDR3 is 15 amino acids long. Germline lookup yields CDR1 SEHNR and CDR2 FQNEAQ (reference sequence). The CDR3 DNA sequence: TGTGCCAGCAGCGGACTACAGGGGGACAAAGAGACCCAGTACTTC. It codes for CASSGLQGDKETQYF.

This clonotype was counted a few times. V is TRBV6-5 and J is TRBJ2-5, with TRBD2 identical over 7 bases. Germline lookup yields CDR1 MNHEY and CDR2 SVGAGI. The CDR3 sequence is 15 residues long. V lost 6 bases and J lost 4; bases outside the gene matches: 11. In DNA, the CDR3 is TGTGCCAGCAGCCGCCCCGGGGGGACTGGAGAGACCCAGTACTTC. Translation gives CASSRPGGTGETQYF.

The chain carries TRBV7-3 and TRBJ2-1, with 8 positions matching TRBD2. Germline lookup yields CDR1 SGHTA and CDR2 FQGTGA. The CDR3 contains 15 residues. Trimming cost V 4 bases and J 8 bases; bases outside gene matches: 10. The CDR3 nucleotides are TGTGCCAGCAGCTCCCGTGGACTAGCTCACGATGAGCAGTTCTTC. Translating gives CASSSRGLAHDEQFF.

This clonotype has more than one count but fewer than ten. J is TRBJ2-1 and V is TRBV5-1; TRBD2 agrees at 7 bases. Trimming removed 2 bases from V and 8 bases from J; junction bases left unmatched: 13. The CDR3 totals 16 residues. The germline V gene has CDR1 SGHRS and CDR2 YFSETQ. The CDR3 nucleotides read TGCGCCAGCAGCTTCCCTAGGGAGGGTCCCCCCCATGAGCAGTTCTTC. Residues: CASSFPREGPPHEQFF.

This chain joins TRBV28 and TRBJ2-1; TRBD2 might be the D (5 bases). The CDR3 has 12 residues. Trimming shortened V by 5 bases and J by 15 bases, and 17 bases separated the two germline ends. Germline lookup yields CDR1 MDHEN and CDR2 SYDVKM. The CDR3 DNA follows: TGTGCCAGCAGTCCGGACTCCCGTTTACCGTTCTTC. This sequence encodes CASSPDSRLPFF.

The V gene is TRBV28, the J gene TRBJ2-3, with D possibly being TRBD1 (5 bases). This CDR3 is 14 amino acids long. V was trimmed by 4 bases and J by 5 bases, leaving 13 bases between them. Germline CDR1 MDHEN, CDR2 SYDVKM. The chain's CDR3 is CASSSGPLKDTQYF. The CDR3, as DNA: TGTGCCAGCAGTTCAGGGCCCTTAAAAGATACGCAGTATTTT.

CDR3 DNA: TGTGCCAGCAGTTTCGTTTTGGGCGGACCTCCCTACGAGCAGTACTTC. Its translation is CASSFVLGGPPYEQYF. The chain couples TRBV6-5 to TRBJ2-5; D not certain. With the DNA end fitting TRBJ2-7 better, the J assignment may be wrong. The CDR3 consists of 16 residues. CDR1 is MNHEY and CDR2 is SVGAGI in the germline V gene.

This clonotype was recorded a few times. The CDR3, as DNA: TGTGCCAGTCGGGCAGAGGCAAACGAGCAGTACTTC. Translating gives CASRAEANEQYF. The gene calls are TRBV2 and TRBJ2-7, with unresolved D. Looked up from germline, CDR1 is SNHLY and CDR2 is FYNNEI. Trimming cost V 9 bases and J 5 bases, with 14 bases left between them. The CDR3 consists of 12 residues.

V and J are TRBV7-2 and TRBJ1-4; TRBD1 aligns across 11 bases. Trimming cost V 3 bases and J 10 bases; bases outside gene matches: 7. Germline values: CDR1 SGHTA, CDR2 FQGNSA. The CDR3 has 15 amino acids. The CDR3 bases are TGTGCCAGCAGCTTTTCAGGGACAGGGGGTGTAAAACTGTTTTTT. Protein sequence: CASSFSGTGGVKLFF.